This T cell receptor (beta chain) stems from a study of shared clonotypes between healthy human individuals. In the naive CD8 group, cells lacked CD45RO and were positively selected for CCR7, so terminally differentiated effector memory CD45RA+ cells were left out. The CDR3 length is 12 residues. CDR1 and CDR2 (germline): LNHDA, SQIVND (reference sequence). V lost 6 bases and J lost 6; bases outside the gene matches: 3. This table comes from immunoSEQ multiplex PCR, and its TCRdb copy is limited to in-frame clones, with some not included. In the table there are some 2 million clones, less than 95% of which are singletons.

The genes are TRBV19 and TRBJ1-1; 8 bases match TRBD1. The receptor comes from a man between 18 and 35 years old in good health. The source material was naive CD8+ T cells sorted from blood. CDR3 nucleotides: TGTGCCAGTAGCAAGACAGGGGCTGAAGCTTTCTTT. Amino acids: CASSKTGAEAFF.